The clone carrying this T cell receptor (beta chain) occurred a few times. Its antigen is not identified. The table came from immunoSEQ multiplex PCR; TCRdb's copy has only in-frame clones and leaves some out. The table lists about 79,000 clones, around 70% of them singletons. Before sequencing, viral peptide pools were used by the ViraFEST assay to expand antigen-specific CD4+ T cells. Upon completion of 10 to 11 days in culture, CD4+ T cells were isolated. Culturing of under 2.5 million PBMC per well took place with around 9.6 IU/ml IL-2 and 9.5 to 10 ug/ml peptides. The entry originates in a study of vaccination effects on CD4 cells after COVID-19. From germline, CDR1 is LGHDT and CDR2 YNNKEL (reference sequence). V was cut by 2 bases and J by 7 bases, with 23 bases left in between. CDR3 length: 17 residues.

The chain uses TRBV3-1 (or the pseudogene TRBV3-2) and TRBJ1-2; D may be TRBD1 (6 bases). This sequence was found in a human donor who received a COVID-19 vaccine. The source material was CD4+ T cells from PBMCs cultured with HCoV-229E spike peptides, sampled before COVID-19 vaccination. CDR3 amino acids: CASSQWGNLGARSGYTF. The CDR3 DNA sequence: TGTGCCAGCAGCCAATGGGGGAACCTGGGGGCTCGCTCTGGCTACACCTTC.